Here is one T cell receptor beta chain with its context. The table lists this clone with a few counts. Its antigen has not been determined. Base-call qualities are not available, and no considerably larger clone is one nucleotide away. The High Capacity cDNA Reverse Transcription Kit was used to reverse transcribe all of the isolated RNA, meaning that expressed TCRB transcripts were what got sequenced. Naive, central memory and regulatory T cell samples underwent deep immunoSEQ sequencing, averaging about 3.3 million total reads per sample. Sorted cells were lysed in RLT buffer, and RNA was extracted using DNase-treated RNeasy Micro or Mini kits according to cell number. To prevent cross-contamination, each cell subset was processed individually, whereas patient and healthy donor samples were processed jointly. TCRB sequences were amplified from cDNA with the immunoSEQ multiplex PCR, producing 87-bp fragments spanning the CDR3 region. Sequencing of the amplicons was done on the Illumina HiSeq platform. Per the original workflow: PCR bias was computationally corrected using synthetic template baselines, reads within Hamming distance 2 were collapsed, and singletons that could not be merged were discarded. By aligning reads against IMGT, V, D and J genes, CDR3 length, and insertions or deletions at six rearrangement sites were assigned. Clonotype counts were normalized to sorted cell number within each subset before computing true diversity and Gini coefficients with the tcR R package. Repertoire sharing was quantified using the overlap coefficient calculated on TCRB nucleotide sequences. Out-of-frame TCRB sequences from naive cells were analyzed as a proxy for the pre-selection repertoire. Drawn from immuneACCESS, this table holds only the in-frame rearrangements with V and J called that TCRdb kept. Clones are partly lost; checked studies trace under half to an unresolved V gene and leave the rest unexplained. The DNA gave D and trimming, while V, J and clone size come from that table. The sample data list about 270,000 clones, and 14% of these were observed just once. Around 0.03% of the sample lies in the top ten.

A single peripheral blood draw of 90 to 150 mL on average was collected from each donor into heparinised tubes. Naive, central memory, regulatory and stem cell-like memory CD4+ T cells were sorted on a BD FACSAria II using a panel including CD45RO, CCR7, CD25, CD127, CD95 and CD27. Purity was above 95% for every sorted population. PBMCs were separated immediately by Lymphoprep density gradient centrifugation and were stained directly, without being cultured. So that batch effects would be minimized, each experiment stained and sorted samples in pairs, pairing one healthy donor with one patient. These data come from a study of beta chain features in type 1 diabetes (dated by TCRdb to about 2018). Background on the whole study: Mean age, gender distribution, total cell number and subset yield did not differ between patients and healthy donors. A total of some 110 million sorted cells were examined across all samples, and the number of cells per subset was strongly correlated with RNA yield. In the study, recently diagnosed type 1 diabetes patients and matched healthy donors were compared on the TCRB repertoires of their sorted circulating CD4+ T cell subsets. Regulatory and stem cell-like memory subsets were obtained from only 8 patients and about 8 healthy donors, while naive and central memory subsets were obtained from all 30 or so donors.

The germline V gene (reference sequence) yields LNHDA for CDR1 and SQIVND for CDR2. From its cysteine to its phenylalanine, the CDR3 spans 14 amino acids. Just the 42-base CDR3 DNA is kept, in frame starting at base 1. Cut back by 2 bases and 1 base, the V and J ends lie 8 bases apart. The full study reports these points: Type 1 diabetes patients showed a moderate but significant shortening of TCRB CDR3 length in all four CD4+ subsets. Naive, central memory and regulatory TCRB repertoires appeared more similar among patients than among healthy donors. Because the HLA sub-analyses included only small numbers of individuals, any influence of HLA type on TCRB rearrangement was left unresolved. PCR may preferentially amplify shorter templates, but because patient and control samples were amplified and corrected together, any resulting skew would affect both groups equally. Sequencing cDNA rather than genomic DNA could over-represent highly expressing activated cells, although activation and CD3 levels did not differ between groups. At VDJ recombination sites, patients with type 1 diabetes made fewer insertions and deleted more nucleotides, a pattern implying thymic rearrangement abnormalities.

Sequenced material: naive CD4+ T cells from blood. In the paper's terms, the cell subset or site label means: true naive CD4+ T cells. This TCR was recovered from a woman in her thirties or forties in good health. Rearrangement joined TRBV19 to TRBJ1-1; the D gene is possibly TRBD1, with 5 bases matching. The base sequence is TGTGCCAGTAGTATAACAACAGGGAACACTGAAGCTTTCTTT. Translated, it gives CASSITTGNTEAFF.